The 21 T cell receptor beta chains below all came from one sample that was sequenced in a study of blood T cell repertoires in COVID-19. Sequencing was performed with immunoSEQ multiplex PCR; in TCRdb, only in-frame clones are kept and a portion is missing. The data contain 350,000 to 400,000 clones, about 90% of them singletons. The sequenced sample consisted of PBMCs or T cells enriched from blood (not recorded which). These receptors were obtained from a man aged 35 to 55 in a cohort exposed to, infected with or recovered from COVID-19 (not recorded which).

The chain carries TRBV14 and TRBJ1-4; D is uncertain. Germline CDR1 and CDR2: SGHDN and FVKESK. The CDR3 runs to 14 residues. V dropped 0 bases and J dropped 8 bases, with 10 bases sitting between them. CDR3 region: CASSQDALREKLFF. The CDR3 DNA follows: TGTGCCAGCAGCCAAGATGCACTTCGAGAAAAACTGTTTTTT. Full variable domain (remainder filled in from reference TRBV14 and TRBJ1-4): EAGVTQFPSHSVIEKGQTVTLRCDPISGHDNLYWYRRVMGKEIKFLLHFVKESKQDESGMPNNRFLAERTGGTYSTLKVQPAELEDSGVYFCASSQDALREKLFFGSGTQLSVL.

The CDR3 protein is CASSTTGTSGSYEQYF. CDR3 nucleotide sequence: TGTGCCAGCAGTACAACGGGGACTAGCGGGAGCTACGAGCAGTACTTC. The chain has TRBV28 and TRBJ2-7; TRBD2 aligns across 14 bases. CDR1 is MDHEN, CDR2 SYDVKM, per germline. Unmatched junction bases numbered 6, after V lost 5 bases and J lost 3 bases. CDR3 size: 16 residues.

The chain is built from TRBV7-9 and TRBJ2-5, with 9 bases fitting TRBD2. Germline V gives CDR1 SEHNR, CDR2 FQNEAQ (reference sequence). Trimming took 5 bases from V and 11 from J; bases not matched to a gene: 18. CDR3 length equals 16 residues. The DNA for the CDR3 is TGTGCCAGCAGCCCGAAGGGAGCGGGAGGCACAGGGTCGCAGTACTTC. Its protein product is CASSPKGAGGTGSQYF.

This sequence joins TRBV5-1 and TRBJ1-2, with TRBD1 as a possible D gene (6 bases). Trimming cost V 3 bases and J 4 bases, with 13 bases left between them. Germline V lookup: CDR1 SGHRS, CDR2 YFSETQ. The CDR3 is made up of 14 amino acids. The CDR3 sequence: CASSWTGQAYGYTF. The CDR3 nucleotides are TGCGCCAGCAGCTGGACGGGACAAGCCTATGGCTACACCTTC. Using reference TRBV5-1 and TRBJ1-2 for the parts outside the CDR3, the full variable domain is KAGVTQTPRYLIKTRGQQVTLSCSPISGHRSVSWYQQTPGQGLQFLFEYFSETQRNKGNFPGRFSGRQFSNSRSEMNVSTLELGDSALYLCASSWTGQAYGYTFGSGTRLTVV.

This clone was recorded once. The gene calls are TRBV3-1 (or the pseudogene TRBV3-2) and TRBJ1-2; the D gene is possibly TRBD1 (5 bases). The CDR3 runs to 16 residues. CDR1 is LGHDT, CDR2 YNNKEL, per germline (reference sequence). The V end lost 3 bases, the J end lost 0 bases, and 14 bases lay between the germline ends. The CDR3: CASSQSRGIANYGYTF. The CDR3 DNA reads TGTGCCAGCAGCCAGTCTCGGGGGATAGCTAACTATGGCTACACCTTC.

The chain combines TRBV11-2 with TRBJ2-1; D remains ambiguous. Between the trimmed V and J ends, which lost 0 bases and 4 bases, there was a span of 7 bases. There are 14 residues in the CDR3. Germline assignment: CDR1 SGHAT and CDR2 FQNNGV. CDR3 coding DNA: TGTGCCAGCAGCTTAGATCCACGGTACAATGAGCAGTTCTTC. It is translated as CASSLDPRYNEQFF.

The J gene is TRBJ1-1, the V gene TRBV7-3, with 9 bases matching TRBD1. J was trimmed by 1 base and V by 4 bases; bases with no gene match: 4. CDR1 is SGHTA, CDR2 FQGTGA, per germline. The CDR3 covers 15 residues. The CDR3 is CASSSHRGQNTEAFF. The CDR3 bases are TGTGCCAGCAGCTCCCACAGGGGGCAGAACACTGAAGCTTTCTTT. Full variable domain (outside the CDR3, taken from reference TRBV7-3 and TRBJ1-1): GAGVSQTPSNKVTEKGKYVELRCDPISGHTALYWYRQSLGQGPEFLIYFQGTGAADDSGLPNDRFFAVRPEGSVSTLKIQRTERGDSAVYLCASSSHRGQNTEAFFGQGTRLTVV.

The chain uses TRBV11-2 and TRBJ1-5; TRBD1 matches at 8 bases. Germline trimming cut 5 bases from V and 5 bases from J; bases unmatched to any gene: 8. This CDR3 is 15 amino acids long. In germline, CDR1 is SGHAT, CDR2 FQNNGV. CDR3 sequence reads: CASSRTGGTDQPQHF. Here the CDR3 DNA reads TGTGCCAGCAGCAGAACAGGGGGTACGGATCAGCCCCAGCATTTT.

This chain links TRBV24-1 with TRBJ2-1; maybe TRBD1 (5 bases). CDR1 is KGHDR and CDR2 is SFDVKD in the germline V gene. The CDR3 contains 13 residues. Trimming cost V 5 bases and J 3 bases, with 7 bases left between them. The CDR3 region is CATSGQGYNEQFF. DNA of the CDR3: TGTGCCACCAGTGGCCAGGGCTACAATGAGCAGTTCTTC.

This chain uses TRBV5-1 with TRBJ2-7; TRBD1 agrees at 11 bases. Germline V lookup: CDR1 SGHRS, CDR2 YFSETQ. This CDR3 has 18 residues. V trimming: 0 bases; J trimming: 4 bases; junction bases outside the gene matches: 12. The CDR3 DNA reads as TGCGCCAGCAGCTTGGGCGATCCCCGGACAGGGGGCGCTTACGAGCAGTACTTC. Amino acids: CASSLGDPRTGGAYEQYF.

The chain is built from TRBV28 and TRBJ1-6, with 7 positions matching TRBD1. CDR1 MDHEN and CDR2 SYDVKM come from the germline V gene. Germline trimming cut 7 bases from V and 4 bases from J; bases unmatched to any gene: 4. The CDR3 loop spans 14 amino acids. The CDR3 reads CASISGGYNSPLHF. CDR3 in DNA: TGTGCCAGCATTTCAGGGGGTTATAATTCACCCCTCCACTTT.

This chain joins TRBV15 and TRBJ2-3, with D possibly matching TRBD2 (5 bases). CDR1 is LNHNV and CDR2 is YYDKDF in the germline V gene (reference sequence). The CDR3 runs to 15 residues. Trimming removed 0 bases at V and 4 bases at J, with 11 bases between. The CDR3 spells CATSREIGISDTQYF. The CDR3 DNA reads TGTGCCACCAGCAGAGAGATCGGGATCTCAGATACGCAGTATTTT.

The chain joins TRBV5-1 to TRBJ2-3; 10 nucleotides align to TRBD2. Germline CDR1 reads SGHRS; CDR2 reads YFSETQ. The CDR3 runs to 17 residues. J was trimmed by 9 bases and V by 2 bases; bases with no gene match: 15. CDR3 amino acids: CASSFQASGGISRTQYF. The CDR3 nucleotides read TGCGCCAGCAGCTTCCAAGCTAGCGGGGGTATTAGTCGAACGCAGTATTTT.

J is TRBJ1-2 and V is TRBV7-9, with TRBD1 as a possible D gene (5 bases). Germline CDR1 and CDR2: SEHNR and FQNEAQ (reference sequence). The V and J ends lost 2 bases and 2 bases respectively, with 9 bases between them. The CDR3 consists of 14 residues. CDR3 residues: CASSLTGPNYGYTF. For the CDR3, the DNA is TGTGCCAGCAGCTTAACAGGCCCCAACTATGGCTACACCTTC.

V gene TRBV12-5 combines with J gene TRBJ1-1, with 8 bases aligning to TRBD1. Germline V lookup: CDR1 LGHNT, CDR2 FRNRAP. Trimming took 0 bases from V and 4 from J; bases not matched to a gene: 13. The CDR3 runs 18 residues. CDR3 DNA: TGTGCTAGTGGTTTGGTAGGTTTTACAGGGGGAGTCGGCACTGAAGCTTTCTTT. It translates to CASGLVGFTGGVGTEAFF.

The V call is TRBV15, the J call TRBJ2-7; 8 bases fit TRBD2. V trimming: 4 bases; J trimming: 5 bases; junction bases outside the gene matches: 7. Germline assignment: CDR1 LNHNV and CDR2 YYDKDF (reference sequence). The CDR3 covers 14 residues. The CDR3 DNA reads TGTGCCACCAGCACGGGACTAGTATCTAACGAGCAGTACTTC. Its translation: CATSTGLVSNEQYF.

The V and J genes are TRBV3-1 (or the pseudogene TRBV3-2) and TRBJ2-2; D unresolved. This CDR3 is 13 amino acids long. V was clipped by 4 bases and J by 1 base, with 4 bases between them. Germline values: CDR1 LGHDT, CDR2 YNNKEL (reference sequence). CDR3 bases: TGTGCCAGCAGCCTCGGGAACACCGGGGAGCTGTTTTTT. Translated, it gives CASSLGNTGELFF.

The rearrangement uses TRBV5-5 and TRBJ1-2; 7 bases fit TRBD1. With V trimmed by 1 base and J by 4 bases, 13 bases remained unmatched. Germline loops: CDR1 SGHKS, CDR2 YYEKEE (reference sequence). The CDR3 is made up of 17 amino acids. The DNA of the CDR3 is TGTGCCAGCAGCTTGAGGGGGCGGAGGGACCCAATCTATGGCTACACCTTC. Protein: CASSLRGRRDPIYGYTF. The whole variable domain, remainder taken from reference TRBV5-5 and TRBJ1-2, is DAGVTQSPTHLIKTRGQQVTLRCSPISGHKSVSWYQQVLGQGPQFIFQYYEKEERGRGNFPDRFSARQFPNYSSELNVNALLLGDSALYLCASSLRGRRDPIYGYTFGSGTRLTVV.

The chain employs TRBV5-1 and TRBJ2-5; tentatively, D is TRBD2 (6 bases). CDR1 SGHRS and CDR2 YFSETQ come from the germline V gene. V was trimmed by 0 bases and J by 4 bases, leaving 10 bases between them. The CDR3 spans 14 residues. In DNA form, the CDR3 reads TGCGCCAGCAGCTTGGGGGGACTTTCAGAGACCCAGTACTTC. Amino acids: CASSLGGLSETQYF.

The chain recombines TRBV3-1 (or the pseudogene TRBV3-2) with TRBJ2-1, with TRBD2 identical over 7 bases. CDR1 and CDR2 from the germline V gene are LGHDT and YNNKEL (reference sequence). The CDR3 length is 14 residues. Trimming removed 3 bases from V and 6 bases from J; junction bases left unmatched: 5. The CDR3 reads CASSHLAVTNEQFF. CDR3 nucleotide sequence: TGTGCCAGCAGCCACCTAGCGGTTACCAATGAGCAGTTCTTC.

The V and J genes are TRBV2 and TRBJ2-4; 9 positions agree with TRBD1. The length of the CDR3 is 13 residues. V lost 3 bases to trimming and J lost 16 bases; unmatched junction nucleotides: 10. The germline gives CDR1 SNHLY, CDR2 FYNNEI. The CDR3 spells CASSESGQGSKYF. Here the CDR3 DNA reads TGTGCCAGCAGTGAGTCAGGACAGGGGTCAAAATACTTC.